Detailed here is one T cell receptor (beta chain). Its antigen is unidentified. The sample belongs to a study of T cell responses to AZD1222 COVID-19 vaccine. The study, taken as a whole, reports: Nearly half of the spike-specific TCRs reportedly recognize variant regions that carry no mutations. Increased Spike-specific TCR breadth and depth were observed after two AZD1222 doses. Repertoires were obtained only post-peak T cell response. With dominance at 160-218 and 743-854, vaccine-associated CD4 TCRs spanned spike.

The assay was immunoSEQ multiplex PCR, and TCRdb's table has in-frame clones only and misses some. In the table there are around 100,000 clones, about 94% of which are singletons. Sequencing used peripheral blood, obtained on day 0 of AZD1222 vaccination. This receptor was identified in an adult in good health.

The DNA for the CDR3 is TGCGCCAGCAGCCAAGCTAGGGGTGACAGCGACAATGAGCAGTTCTTC. Residues: CASSQARGDSDNEQFF. The chain uses TRBV4-1 and TRBJ2-1; TRBD1 might be the D (5 bases). The ends were cut back, 1 base at V and 5 bases at J, with 15 bases in the middle. Germline V gene sequence: CDR1 MGHRA, CDR2 YSYEKL. The CDR3 contains 16 residues.